This T cell receptor beta chain is drawn from a study of cytomegalovirus exposure and HLA in healthy donors. PCR was performed using 60 Vbeta and 13 Jbeta primers. Generated by immunoSEQ multiplex PCR, the TCRdb table keeps only in-frame clones and is missing some. Of 55,000 to 80,000 clones in the sample, roughly 75% are singletons; the top ten hold under 7%. Trimming pared 6 bases from V and 4 bases from J, leaving 15 bases between. Looked up from germline, CDR1 is SGHDN and CDR2 is FVKESK. The CDR3 covers 15 residues. The sample consisted of PBMCs. This TCR derives from a woman in her 30s in good health and CMV-seronegative. The rearrangement uses TRBV14 and TRBJ2-2, with D tentatively TRBD2 (6 bases). The CDR3 nucleotides read TGTGCCAGCAGAGGGGAGGCAGTAGTCACCGGGGAGCTGTTTTTT. Translated, it gives CASRGEAVVTGELFF.